Shown below are 28 T cell receptor beta chains from a single sample sequenced in a study of beta chain features in type 1 diabetes. TCRB transcripts that were expressed got sequenced, as all of the isolated RNA had been reverse transcribed. Measured with immunoSEQ multiplex PCR; TCRdb has only the in-frame clones, and not every one. The sample lists roughly 120,000 clones, approximately 37% seen once, with more than 0.06% in the top ten. Material for sequencing was stem cell memory CD4+ T cells from blood. All receptors come from a woman younger than 35 in good health.

This clone was seen more than once but under ten times. The chain is built from TRBV5-1 and TRBJ1-2; D not resolved. V was shortened by 3 bases and J by 4 bases, with 16 bases between the two germline ends. The CDR3 covers 15 residues. Germline-derived CDR1 and CDR2 are SGHRS and YFSETQ. CDR3 DNA: TGCGCCAGCAGCTACTTTGAGGGAACCTCCTATGGCTACACCTTC. Protein product: CASSYFEGTSYGYTF.

This chain joins TRBV18 and TRBJ2-7, with 9 bases identical to TRBD1. The CDR3 covers 13 residues. V lost 6 bases, J lost 4 bases, and 4 bases stayed unmatched. The germline V gene encodes CDR1 KGHSH and CDR2 LQKENI. Written as DNA, the CDR3 is TGTGCCAGCTCGGAGACAGGGGGGTACGAGCAGTACTTC. Its translation: CASSETGGYEQYF.

The chain links TRBV29-1 to TRBJ1-1; D uncertain. CDR1 SQVTM and CDR2 ANQGSEA come from the germline V gene. The CDR3 runs 12 residues. The V and J ends lost 2 bases and 6 bases respectively, with 10 bases between them. The DNA for the CDR3 is TGCAGCGTTGAACGTTCCGGGGCTGAAGCTTTCTTT. It encodes CSVERSGAEAFF.

The CDR3 reads CSARAGSEQYF. The CDR3 DNA follows: TGCAGTGCTAGAGCGGGATCCGAGCAGTACTTC. V usage is TRBV20-1 and J usage is TRBJ2-7, with D tentatively TRBD2 (5 bases). The CDR3 spans 11 residues. CDR1 and CDR2 (germline): DFQATT, SNEGSKA (reference sequence). The V and J ends lost 1 base and 6 bases respectively, with 7 bases between them.

The chain couples TRBV19 to TRBJ1-5; D remains unclear. This CDR3 comprises 13 residues. Trimming left V 7 bases short and J 0 bases short, with 7 bases between. The germline gives CDR1 LNHDA, CDR2 SQIVND (reference sequence). This chain's CDR3 is CASNSYSNQPQHF. The CDR3 DNA reads as TGTGCCAGTAACAGCTATAGCAATCAGCCCCAGCATTTT. The variable domain in full, completed from reference TRBV19 and TRBJ1-5, reads DGGITQSPKYLFRKEGQNVTLSCEQNLNHDAMYWYRQDPGQGLRLIYYSQIVNDFQKGDIAEGYSVSREKKESFPLTVTSAQKNPTAFYLCASNSYSNQPQHFGDGTRLSIL.

The rearrangement uses TRBV30 and TRBJ1-2; tentative D call: TRBD1 (5 bases). CDR1 is GTSNPN and CDR2 is SVGIG in the germline V gene (reference sequence). The CDR3 is 14 residues long. V lost 1 base, J lost 1 base, and 10 bases lay in between. CDR3 DNA: TGTGCCTGGAGTGAGGACACACTTAACTATGGCTACACCTTC. This gives the protein CAWSEDTLNYGYTF.

This clone came up a few times. V usage is TRBV19 and J usage is TRBJ1-1; the match to TRBD1 covers 7 bases. Germline values: CDR1 LNHDA, CDR2 SQIVND (reference sequence). This CDR3 is built from 15 residues. Trimming took 0 bases from V and 7 from J; bases not matched to a gene: 8. In DNA form, the CDR3 reads TGTGCCAGTAGTATAGATGGTCGGGCAGGGGGTGAAGCTTTCTTT. Protein product: CASSIDGRAGGEAFF.

This chain uses TRBV7-9 with TRBJ2-2, with a possible D match to TRBD2 (6 bases). Per germline, CDR1 SEHNR and CDR2 FQNEAQ (reference sequence). The CDR3 is 15 residues long. Deletions cut 3 bases from V and 5 bases from J, with 13 bases between. The CDR3 is CASSFTRGWTGELFF. The CDR3 coding sequence is TGTGCCAGCAGCTTTACCCGGGGGTGGACCGGGGAGCTGTTTTTT.

The chain couples TRBV19 to TRBJ2-7; unclear D gene. The V end was cut by 10 bases, the J end by 0 bases, with 13 bases between. The CDR3 runs to 13 residues. The germline V gene encodes CDR1 LNHDA and CDR2 SQIVND (reference sequence). The CDR3 region is CATARRSSYEQYF. As DNA, the CDR3 is TGTGCCACCGCGCGGAGAAGCTCCTACGAGCAGTACTTC.

V and J are TRBV7-9 and TRBJ1-1, with unresolved D. The germline V gene encodes CDR1 SEHNR and CDR2 FQNEAQ (reference sequence). V was trimmed by 1 base and J by 1 base, leaving 10 bases between them. CDR3 size: 15 residues. The CDR3 bases are TGTGCCAGCAGCTTAGTTAAGCAACCGAACACTGAAGCTTTCTTT. This translates into CASSLVKQPNTEAFF.

The rearrangement links TRBV28 to TRBJ2-5; 10 nucleotides match TRBD1. Germline CDR1 MDHEN, CDR2 SYDVKM. Trimming cost V 4 bases and J 0 bases; bases outside gene matches: 8. The CDR3 spans 17 residues. The DNA for the CDR3 is TGTGCCAGCAGTTCTCACCGGGACAGGGGACACCAAGAGACCCAGTACTTC. It translates to CASSSHRDRGHQETQYF.

This clone appeared once. V usage is TRBV29-1 and J usage is TRBJ1-1, with TRBD1 matching 7 bases. J lost 1 base, V lost 7 bases, and 6 bases had no gene match. The CDR3 has 13 residues. Germline lookup yields CDR1 SQVTM and CDR2 ANQGSEA. The CDR3: CSARTGPNTEAFF. The CDR3, as DNA: TGCAGCGCCCGGACAGGACCGAACACTGAAGCTTTCTTT.

This clone was picked up a small number of times. This chain joins TRBV4-2 and TRBJ2-5; D perhaps matches TRBD1 (6 bases). CDR3 length: 13 residues. Trimming removed 0 bases from V and 7 bases from J, with 9 bases in between. The germline V gene has CDR1 LGHNA and CDR2 YNFKEQ. The CDR3 DNA reads TGTGCCAGCAGCCAAGAAGGACAGACGACCCAGTACTTC. This gives the protein CASSQEGQTTQYF.

This clone was seen a handful of times. V is TRBV6-5 and J is TRBJ1-5; D call uncertain. This CDR3 comprises 12 residues. From germline, CDR1 is MNHEY and CDR2 SVGAGI. The germline V and J ends were trimmed by 8 bases and 3 bases, with 8 bases remaining between them. DNA for the CDR3: TGTGCCAGCGGTGAGCCCAATCAGCCCCAGCATTTT. Translated, it gives CASGEPNQPQHF.

This clone was observed a handful of times. DNA for the CDR3: TGTGCCAGCTCACCGATCGGACAGGGGGTTGACATTCAGTACTTC. Protein sequence: CASSPIGQGVDIQYF. The rearrangement joins TRBV18 to TRBJ2-4; TRBD1 matches at 10 bases. The CDR3 totals 15 residues. Per germline, CDR1 KGHSH and CDR2 LQKENI. V dropped 3 bases and J dropped 8; count of bases not matched to a gene: 7.

This clone was recorded a few times. The V gene is TRBV5-1, the J gene TRBJ2-7; possibly TRBD2 for D (5 bases). CDR3 length: 15 amino acids. Germline V gene lookup returns CDR1 SGHRS and CDR2 YFSETQ. V lost 2 bases to trimming and J lost 6 bases, with 18 bases between them. The CDR3 sequence is CASSFIREVDGEQYF. CDR3 DNA sequence: TGCGCCAGCAGCTTTATACGGGAAGTTGATGGCGAGCAGTACTTC.

V is TRBV14 and J is TRBJ1-4; maybe TRBD1 (5 bases). Trimming shortened V by 2 bases and J by 2 bases, and 18 bases separated the two germline ends. CDR3 size: 18 residues. Per the germline V gene, CDR1 is SGHDN and CDR2 is FVKESK. The CDR3: CASSQSRGGVTTNEKLFF. CDR3 nucleotides: TGTGCCAGCAGCCAATCGCGGGGGGGAGTCACGACTAATGAAAAACTGTTTTTT.

This chain connects TRBV7-2 to TRBJ2-3, with a weak D call TRBD1 (6 bases). Trimming left V 4 bases short and J 7 bases short, with 9 bases between. Germline V CDR1 and CDR2: SGHTA, FQGNSA. This CDR3 is built from 12 residues. Here the CDR3 DNA reads TGTGCCAGCAGCTCCCAGGGGAATACGCAGTATTTT. This encodes CASSSQGNTQYF.

This clone was found a few times. The chain couples TRBV7-9 to TRBJ2-7; no definite D call. Germline CDR1 SEHNR, CDR2 FQNEAQ (reference sequence). Trimming stripped 2 bases from V and 0 bases from J, with 8 bases between. This CDR3 has 14 residues. In DNA form, the CDR3 reads TGTGCCAGCAGCTTACAGATTTCCTCCTACGAGCAGTACTTC. Its translation: CASSLQISSYEQYF. Variable domain in full (rest from reference TRBV7-9 and TRBJ2-7): DTGVSQNPRHKITKRGQNVTFRCDPISEHNRLYWYRQTLGQGPEFLTYFQNEAQLEKSRLLSDRFSAERPKGSFSTLEIQRTEQGDSAMYLCASSLQISSYEQYFGPGTRLTVT.

In its sample, this clone was seen a few times. The rearrangement links TRBV7-9 to TRBJ2-3; 14 bases line up with TRBD2. The CDR3 is made up of 16 amino acids. The V segment lost 4 bases and the J segment 3 bases; nucleotides outside the gene matches: 3. Germline V gives CDR1 SEHNR, CDR2 FQNEAQ (reference sequence). DNA of the CDR3: TGTGCCAGCAGCTGGGGACTAGCGGGAGAAACAGATACGCAGTATTTT. Encoded protein: CASSWGLAGETDTQYF. Full variable domain (remainder filled in from reference TRBV7-9 and TRBJ2-3): DTGVSQNPRHKITKRGQNVTFRCDPISEHNRLYWYRQTLGQGPEFLTYFQNEAQLEKSRLLSDRFSAERPKGSFSTLEIQRTEQGDSAMYLCASSWGLAGETDTQYFGPGTRLTVL.

J is TRBJ2-3 and V is TRBV11-2; a possible D gene is TRBD2 (5 bases). V gave up 2 bases and J gave up 6 bases, with 12 bases separating them. The CDR3 loop spans 14 amino acids. The germline V gene has CDR1 SGHAT and CDR2 FQNNGV. The CDR3 is CASSLSEGWDTQYF. CDR3 bases: TGTGCCAGCAGCTTAAGTGAGGGATGGGATACGCAGTATTTT.

This clone has a handful of counts. The chain combines TRBV18 with TRBJ2-7; possibly TRBD1 for D (6 bases). Looked up from germline, CDR1 is KGHSH and CDR2 is LQKENI. The CDR3 loop spans 14 amino acids. V lost 6 bases, J lost 3 bases, and 15 bases lay in between. CDR3 in DNA: TGTGCCAGCTCCCCTAACAGGGCCAACTACGAGCAGTACTTC. It translates to CASSPNRANYEQYF.

The rearrangement uses TRBV4-2 and TRBJ2-2, with D maybe TRBD2 (6 bases). Germline V gene sequence: CDR1 LGHNA, CDR2 YNFKEQ. The CDR3 runs 16 residues. Trimming removed 5 bases at V and 1 base at J, with 14 bases between. The CDR3: CASSYSGTRNTGELFF. CDR3 in DNA: TGTGCCAGCAGCTACTCCGGGACTCGGAACACCGGGGAGCTGTTTTTT.

This clone has a handful of counts. This rearrangement joins TRBV29-1 to TRBJ2-3; D remains unclear. Germline V gene sequence: CDR1 SQVTM, CDR2 ANQGSEA. V was shortened by 2 bases and J by 2 bases, with 14 bases between the two germline ends. CDR3 length equals 15 residues. The CDR3 spells CSVEISSSLTDTQYF. CDR3 bases: TGCAGCGTTGAAATCTCGAGTTCTCTCACAGATACGCAGTATTTT.

The CDR3 sequence is CASRARTGPIYGYTF. DNA for the CDR3: TGTGCCAGCAGGGCAAGGACAGGCCCCATTTATGGCTACACCTTC. The chain recombines TRBV2 with TRBJ1-2, with 7 bases fitting TRBD1. J lost 5 bases, V lost 6 bases, and 12 bases had no gene match. Germline lookup yields CDR1 SNHLY and CDR2 FYNNEI. The CDR3 contains 15 residues.

This clone was seen a few times. The CDR3 DNA follows: TGTGCCAGCAGGCCCGGAGGGACAGGCTCTGGAAACACCATATATTTT. Protein sequence: CASRPGGTGSGNTIYF. The V and J genes are TRBV2 and TRBJ1-3; 8 bases fit TRBD1. The germline CDR1 and CDR2 sequences are SNHLY and FYNNEI. J gave up 0 bases and V 6 bases, and 7 bases lay outside the gene matches. The CDR3 has 16 amino acids.

This clone was observed a few times. This chain uses TRBV4-2 with TRBJ2-4; 8 bases are shared with TRBD2. Germline CDR1 and CDR2: LGHNA and YNFKEQ. The trim removed 2 bases at V and 7 bases at J, leaving 13 bases unmatched. CDR3 length: 17 amino acids. Written as DNA, the CDR3 is TGTGCCAGCAGCCAACTCGCCCAGGCCAGCGGGAGTAACATTCAGTACTTC. Its protein product is CASSQLAQASGSNIQYF.

This clone has only a few counts. The chain combines TRBV29-1 with TRBJ2-5, with TRBD2 identical over 7 bases. CDR3 length: 15 amino acids. V gave up 2 bases and J gave up 5 bases; unmatched junction bases: 11. Germline assignment: CDR1 SQVTM and CDR2 ANQGSEA. The CDR3 protein is CSVEMRESVLETQYF. Here the CDR3 DNA reads TGCAGCGTTGAAATGCGGGAGTCGGTCTTGGAGACCCAGTACTTC.